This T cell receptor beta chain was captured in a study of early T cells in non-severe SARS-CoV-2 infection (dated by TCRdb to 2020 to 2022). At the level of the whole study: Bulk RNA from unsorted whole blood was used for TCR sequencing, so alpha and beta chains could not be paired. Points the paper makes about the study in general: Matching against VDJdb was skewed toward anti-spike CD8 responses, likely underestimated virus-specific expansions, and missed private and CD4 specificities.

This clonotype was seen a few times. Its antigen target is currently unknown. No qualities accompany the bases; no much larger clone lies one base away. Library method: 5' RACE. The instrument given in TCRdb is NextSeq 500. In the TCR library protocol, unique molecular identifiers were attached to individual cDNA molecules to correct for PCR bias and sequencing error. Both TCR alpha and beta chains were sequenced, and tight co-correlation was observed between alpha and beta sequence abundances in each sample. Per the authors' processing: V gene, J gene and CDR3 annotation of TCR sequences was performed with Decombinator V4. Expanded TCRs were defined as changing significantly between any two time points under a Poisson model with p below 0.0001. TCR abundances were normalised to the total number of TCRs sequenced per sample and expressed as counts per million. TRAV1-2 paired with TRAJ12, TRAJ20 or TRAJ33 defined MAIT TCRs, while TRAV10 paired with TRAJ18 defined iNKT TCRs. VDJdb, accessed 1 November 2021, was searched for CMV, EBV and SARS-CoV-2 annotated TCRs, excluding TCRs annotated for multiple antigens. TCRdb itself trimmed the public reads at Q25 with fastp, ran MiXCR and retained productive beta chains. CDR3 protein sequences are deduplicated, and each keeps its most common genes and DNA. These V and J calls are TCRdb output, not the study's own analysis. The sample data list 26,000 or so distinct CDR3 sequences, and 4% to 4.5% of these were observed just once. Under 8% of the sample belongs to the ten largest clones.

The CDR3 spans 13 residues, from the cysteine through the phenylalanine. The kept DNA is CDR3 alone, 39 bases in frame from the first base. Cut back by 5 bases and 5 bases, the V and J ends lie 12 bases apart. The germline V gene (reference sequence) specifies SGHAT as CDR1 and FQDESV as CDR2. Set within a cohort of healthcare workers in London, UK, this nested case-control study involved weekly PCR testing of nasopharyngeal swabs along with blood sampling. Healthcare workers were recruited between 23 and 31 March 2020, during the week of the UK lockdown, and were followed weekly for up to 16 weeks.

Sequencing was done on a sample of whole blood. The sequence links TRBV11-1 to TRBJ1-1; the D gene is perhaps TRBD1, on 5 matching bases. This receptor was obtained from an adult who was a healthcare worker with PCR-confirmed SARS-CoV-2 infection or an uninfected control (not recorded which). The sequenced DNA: TGTGCCAGCAGCCCTGGATGGGGGACTGAAGCTTTCTTT. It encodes CASSPGWGTEAFF.